This T cell receptor beta chain was retrieved from a study of CD8+CD57+ T cells in acquired aplastic anemia. In its sample, this clonotype was seen a few times. As yet, its antigen is unknown. V lost 7 bases and J lost 4, with 13 bases in between. Per germline, CDR1 SGHTA and CDR2 FQGNSA. The CDR3 consists of 13 residues. For CDR3 and TCR beta VDJ profiling, genomic DNA was the template used. Using its own MiXCR run on the reads, TCRdb lists one record per CDR3 protein. The table shows 200,000 or so distinct CDR3 sequences, with around 66% occurring only once. Study results and limitations: Patients were compared with controls for CD8+ Simpson's diversity, and no significant difference emerged.

This receptor was identified in a human donor with severe aplastic anemia or a healthy control (not recorded which). V is TRBV7-2 and J is TRBJ2-5; D is ambiguous. The sequenced sample consisted of sorted CD4+, CD8+, or CD8+CD57+ T cells (not recorded which) from PBMCs. DNA of the CDR3: TGTGCCAGCACCTGGACCATAGGAGAGACCCAGTACTTC. Protein sequence: CASTWTIGETQYF.